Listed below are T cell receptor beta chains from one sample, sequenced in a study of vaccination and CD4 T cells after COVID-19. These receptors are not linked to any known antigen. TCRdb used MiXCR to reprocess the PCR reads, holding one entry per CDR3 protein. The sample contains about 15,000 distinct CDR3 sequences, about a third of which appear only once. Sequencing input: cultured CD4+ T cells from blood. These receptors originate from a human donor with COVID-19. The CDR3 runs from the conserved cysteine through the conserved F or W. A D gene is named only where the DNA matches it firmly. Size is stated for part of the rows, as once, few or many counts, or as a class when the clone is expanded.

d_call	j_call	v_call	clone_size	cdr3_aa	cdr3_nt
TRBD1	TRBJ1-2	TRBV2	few	CASTGGLDYGYTF	TGTGCCAGTACAGGGGGGCTTGACTATGGCTACACCTTC
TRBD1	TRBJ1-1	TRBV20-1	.	CSARDRAIEAFF	TGCAGTGCTCGGGACAGGGCCATTGAAGCTTTCTTT
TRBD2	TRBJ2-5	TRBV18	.	CASSPILAGGPETQYF	TGTGCCAGCTCGCCGATACTAGCGGGGGGGCCGGAGACCCAGTACTTC
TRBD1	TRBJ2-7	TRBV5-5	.	CASRSPGTGIYEQYF	TGTGCCAGCAGGAGTCCCGGGACAGGGATCTATGAGCAGTACTTC
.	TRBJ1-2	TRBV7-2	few	CASSLDRDGYTF	TGTGCCAGCAGCTTAGACAGAGATGGCTACACCTTC
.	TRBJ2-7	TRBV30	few	CAWARPGFEQYF	TGTGCCTGGGCTAGACCGGGGTTCGAGCAGTACTTC
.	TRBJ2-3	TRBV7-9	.	CASSLDRSDTQYF	TGTGCCAGCAGCTTAGACCGGTCGGATACGCAGTATTTT
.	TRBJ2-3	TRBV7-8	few	CASSLVERDTQYF	TGTGCCAGCAGCTTAGTAGAGCGCGATACGCAGTATTTT
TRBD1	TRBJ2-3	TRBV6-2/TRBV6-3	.	CASSRRQGRTDTQYF	TGTGCCAGCAGCCGAAGACAGGGGAGGACAGATACGCAGTATTTT
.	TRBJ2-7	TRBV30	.	CAWSRDKGVWEQYF	TGTGCCTGGAGTCGGGACAAGGGCGTGTGGGAGCAGTACTTC
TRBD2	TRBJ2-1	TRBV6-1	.	CASSRTSGGIYNEQFF	TGCGCCAGCAGTCGGACTAGCGGGGGGATATACAATGAGCAGTTCTTC
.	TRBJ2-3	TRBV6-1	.	CASSSFGGPGTDTQYF	TGTGCCAGCAGCTCTTTCGGGGGCCCAGGCACAGATACGCAGTATTTT
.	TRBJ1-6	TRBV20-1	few	CSARLLGSPLHF	TGCAGTGCTCGCCTCCTCGGCTCACCCCTCCACTTT
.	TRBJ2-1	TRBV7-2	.	CASSPKGGRDNEQFF	TGTGCCAGCAGCCCAAAGGGTGGCAGGGACAATGAGCAGTTCTTC
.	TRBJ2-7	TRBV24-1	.	CATSDDGRSYEQYF	TGTGCCACCAGTGATGACGGACGGTCCTACGAGCAGTACTTC
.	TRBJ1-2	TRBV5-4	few	CASSLGRVDFGYTF	TGTGCCAGCAGCTTGGGCAGGGTTGACTTTGGCTACACCTTC
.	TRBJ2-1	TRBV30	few	CAWTRGAAYNEQFF	TGTGCCTGGACCCGGGGGGCCGCCTACAATGAGCAGTTCTTC
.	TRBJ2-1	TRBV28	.	CASSSPDSQSYNEQFF	TGTGCCAGCAGTTCCCCCGACAGCCAATCCTACAATGAGCAGTTCTTC
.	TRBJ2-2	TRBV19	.	CASSPGPNTGELFF	TGTGCCAGTAGTCCCGGGCCCAACACCGGGGAGCTGTTTTTT
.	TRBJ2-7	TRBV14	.	CASSPTGLDGRANF	TGTGCCAGCAGCCCTACCGGCCTGGACGGTCGGGCGAACTTC
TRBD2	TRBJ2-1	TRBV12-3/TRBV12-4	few	CASSLGVAGVNEQFF	TGTGCCAGCAGTTTAGGGGTAGCGGGGGTCAATGAGCAGTTCTTC
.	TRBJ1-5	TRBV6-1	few	CASSPPPAANSNQPQHF	TGTGCCAGCAGTCCCCCCCCTGCGGCGAATAGCAATCAGCCCCAGCATTTT
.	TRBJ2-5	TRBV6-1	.	CASTPVVGETQYF	TGTGCCAGCACCCCAGTGGTGGGGGAGACCCAGTACTTC
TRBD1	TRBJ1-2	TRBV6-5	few	CASSYLTGTYGYTF	TGTGCCAGCAGTTACCTGACAGGGACCTATGGCTACACCTTC
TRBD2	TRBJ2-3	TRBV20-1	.	CSATKRGGSTDTQYF	TGCAGTGCTACAAAGCGGGGGGGTAGCACAGATACGCAGTATTTT
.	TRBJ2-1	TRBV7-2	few	CASSLARGNEQFF	TGTGCCAGCAGCTTAGCAAGGGGCAATGAGCAGTTCTTC
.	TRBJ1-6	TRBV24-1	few	CATSAEGRALHF	TGTGCCACCAGTGCCGAGGGACGGGCCCTCCACTTT
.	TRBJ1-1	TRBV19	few	CASSVGQPSDTEAFF	TGTGCCAGTAGTGTGGGACAACCTTCCGACACTGAAGCTTTCTTT
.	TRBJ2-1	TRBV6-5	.	CASSYRGPGASTEQFF	TGTGCCAGCAGTTACAGGGGCCCAGGGGCCTCCACTGAGCAGTTCTTC
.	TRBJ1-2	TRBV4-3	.	CASSQEHHYTF	TGCGCCAGCAGCCAAGAGCATCACTACACCTTC
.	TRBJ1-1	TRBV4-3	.	CASSRDGWAFF	TGCGCCAGCAGCCGAGACGGATGGGCTTTCTTT
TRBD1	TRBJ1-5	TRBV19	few	CASSSGTGVSNQPQHF	TGTGCCAGTAGTTCTGGGACAGGGGTTAGCAATCAGCCCCAGCATTTT
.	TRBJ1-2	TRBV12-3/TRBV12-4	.	CASSSRENYGYTF	TGTGCCAGCAGTTCCAGAGAGAACTATGGCTACACCTTC
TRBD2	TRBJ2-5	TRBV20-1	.	CSASPRGGRQETQYF	TGCAGTGCTAGTCCGCGGGGGGGCCGACAAGAGACCCAGTACTTC
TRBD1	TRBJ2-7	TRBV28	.	CASGTGDREQYF	TGTGCCAGCGGGACAGGGGATCGCGAGCAGTACTTC
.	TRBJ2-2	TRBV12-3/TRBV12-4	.	CASSSLRDAGELFF	TGTGCCAGCAGTTCCCTCAGGGACGCCGGGGAGCTGTTTTTT
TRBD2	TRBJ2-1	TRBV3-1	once	CASSPGTSGGSSYNEQFF	TGTGCCAGCAGCCCCGGGACTAGCGGGGGTAGCTCCTACAATGAGCAGTTCTTC
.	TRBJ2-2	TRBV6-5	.	CASSYNVGPTGELFF	TGTGCCAGCAGTTACAACGTGGGACCCACCGGGGAGCTGTTTTTT
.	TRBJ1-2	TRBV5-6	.	CASSLPDKHVYGYTF	TGTGCCAGCAGCCTCCCTGACAAGCACGTCTATGGCTACACCTTC
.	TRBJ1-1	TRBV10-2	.	CASSDGQTNTEAFF	TGCGCCAGCAGTGATGGGCAGACGAACACTGAAGCTTTCTTT
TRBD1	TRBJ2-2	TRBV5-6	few	CASSLGTGTPGRELFF	TGTGCCAGCAGCTTGGGGACAGGGACGCCGGGCCGGGAGCTGTTTTTT
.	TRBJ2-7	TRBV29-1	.	CSVGRASHEQYF	TGCAGCGTTGGTCGCGCGAGCCACGAGCAGTACTTC
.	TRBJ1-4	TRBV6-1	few	CASSENKGGNEKLFF	TGTGCCAGCAGTGAGAATAAAGGGGGGAATGAAAAACTGTTTTTT
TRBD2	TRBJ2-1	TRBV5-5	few	CASSLGGGSNEQFF	TGTGCCAGCAGCTTGGGCGGGGGGTCCAATGAGCAGTTCTTC
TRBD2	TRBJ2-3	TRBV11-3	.	CASSLPGTLAGVTDTQYF	TGTGCCAGCAGCTTACCGGGCACATTAGCGGGGGTCACAGATACGCAGTATTTT
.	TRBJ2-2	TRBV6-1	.	CASNSHSRRAEGELFF	TGTGCCAGCAATTCCCATTCCCGACGGGCGGAGGGGGAGCTGTTTTTT
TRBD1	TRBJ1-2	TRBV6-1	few	CASSPPQGKGGYTF	TGTGCCAGCAGCCCCCCACAGGGGAAGGGTGGCTACACCTTC
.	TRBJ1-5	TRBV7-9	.	CASSSNSNQPQHF	TGTGCCAGCAGCTCAAATAGCAATCAGCCCCAGCATTTT
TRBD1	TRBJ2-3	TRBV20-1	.	CSARKTGGTDTQYF	TGCAGTGCTAGGAAAACAGGGGGCACAGATACGCAGTATTTT
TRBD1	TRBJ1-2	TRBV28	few	CASRTGNYGYTF	TGTGCCAGCAGGACAGGGAACTATGGCTACACCTTC
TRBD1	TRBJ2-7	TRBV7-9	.	CASSLDGTGGYEQYF	TGTGCCAGCAGCTTAGATGGGACAGGGGGTTACGAGCAGTACTTC
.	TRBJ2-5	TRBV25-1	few	CASSVGPNVETQYF	TGTGCCAGCAGTGTGGGCCCTAATGTAGAGACCCAGTACTTC
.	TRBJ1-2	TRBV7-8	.	CASSFSPDNYGYTF	TGTGCCAGCAGCTTCTCCCCAGACAACTATGGCTACACCTTC
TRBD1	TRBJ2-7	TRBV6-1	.	CASSGDRMQYF	TGTGCCAGCAGTGGGGACAGGATGCAGTACTTC
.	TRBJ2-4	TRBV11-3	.	CASSLGRSDIQYF	TGTGCCAGCAGCTTGGGAAGATCCGACATTCAGTACTTC